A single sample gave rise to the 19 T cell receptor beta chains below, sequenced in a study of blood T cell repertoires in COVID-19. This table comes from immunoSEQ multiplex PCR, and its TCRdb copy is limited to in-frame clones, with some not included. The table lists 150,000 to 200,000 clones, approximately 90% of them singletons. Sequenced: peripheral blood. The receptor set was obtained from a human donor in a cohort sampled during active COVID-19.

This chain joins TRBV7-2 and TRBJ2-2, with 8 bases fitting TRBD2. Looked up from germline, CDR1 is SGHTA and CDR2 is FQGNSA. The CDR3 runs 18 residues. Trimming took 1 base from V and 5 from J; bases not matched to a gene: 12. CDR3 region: CASSLDRPLAGGTGELFF. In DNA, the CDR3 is TGTGCCAGCAGCTTAGATAGGCCTCTAGCGGGTGGGACCGGGGAGCTGTTTTTT. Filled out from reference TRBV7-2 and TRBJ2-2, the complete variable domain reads GAGVSQSPSNKVTEKGKDVELRCDPISGHTALYWYRQSLGQGLEFLIYFQGNSAPDKSGLPSDRFSAERTGGSVSTLTIQRTQQEDSAVYLCASSLDRPLAGGTGELFFGEGSRLTVL.

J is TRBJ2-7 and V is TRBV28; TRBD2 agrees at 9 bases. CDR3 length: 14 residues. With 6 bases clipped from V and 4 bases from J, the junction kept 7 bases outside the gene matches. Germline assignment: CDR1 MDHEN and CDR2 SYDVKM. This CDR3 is CASRKQLAGYEQYF. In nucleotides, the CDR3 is TGTGCCAGCAGGAAGCAACTAGCGGGTTACGAGCAGTACTTC.

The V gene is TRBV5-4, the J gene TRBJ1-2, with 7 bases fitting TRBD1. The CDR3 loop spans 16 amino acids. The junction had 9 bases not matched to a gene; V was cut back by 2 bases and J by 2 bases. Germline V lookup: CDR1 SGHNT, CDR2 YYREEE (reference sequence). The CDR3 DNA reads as TGTGCCAGCAGCTTTTACTTTGTACAGGGGAACTATGGCTACACCTTC. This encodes CASSFYFVQGNYGYTF. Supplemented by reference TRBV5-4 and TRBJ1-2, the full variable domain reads ETGVTQSPTHLIKTRGQQVTLRCSSQSGHNTVSWYQQALGQGPQFIFQYYREEENGRGNFPPRFSGLQFPNYSSELNVNALELDDSALYLCASSFYFVQGNYGYTFGSGTRLTVV.

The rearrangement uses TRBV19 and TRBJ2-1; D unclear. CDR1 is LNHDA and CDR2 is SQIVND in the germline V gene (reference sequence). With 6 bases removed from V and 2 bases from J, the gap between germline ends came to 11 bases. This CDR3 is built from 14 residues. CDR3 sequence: CASSPGSTYNEQFF. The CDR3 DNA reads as TGTGCCAGTAGCCCCGGTTCGACCTACAATGAGCAGTTCTTC.

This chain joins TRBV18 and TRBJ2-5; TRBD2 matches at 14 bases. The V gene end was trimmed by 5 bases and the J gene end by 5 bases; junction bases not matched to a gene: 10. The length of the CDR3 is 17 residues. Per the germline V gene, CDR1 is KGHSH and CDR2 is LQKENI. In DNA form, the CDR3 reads TGTGCCAGCTCAACGACTAGCGGGAGGGCCTCTGAGGAGACCCAGTACTTC. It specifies CASSTTSGRASEETQYF.

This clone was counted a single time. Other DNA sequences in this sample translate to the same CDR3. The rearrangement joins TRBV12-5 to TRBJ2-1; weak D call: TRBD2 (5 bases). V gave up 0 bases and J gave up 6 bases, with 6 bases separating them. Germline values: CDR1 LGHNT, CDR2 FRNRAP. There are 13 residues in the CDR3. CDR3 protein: CASGLVGGNEQFF. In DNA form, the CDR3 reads TGTGCTAGTGGTTTGGTAGGAGGCAATGAGCAGTTCTTC. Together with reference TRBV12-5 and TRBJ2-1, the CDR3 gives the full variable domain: DARVTQTPRHKVTEMGQEVTMRCQPILGHNTVFWYRQTMMQGLELLAYFRNRAPLDDSGMPKDRFSAEMPDATLATLKIQPSEPRDSAVYFCASGLVGGNEQFFGPGTRLTVL.

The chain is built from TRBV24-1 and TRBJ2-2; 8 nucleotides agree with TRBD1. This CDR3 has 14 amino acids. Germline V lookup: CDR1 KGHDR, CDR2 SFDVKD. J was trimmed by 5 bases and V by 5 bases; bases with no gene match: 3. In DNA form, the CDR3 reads TGTGCCACCAGTGGGACAGGGAGGACCGGGGAGCTGTTTTTT. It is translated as CATSGTGRTGELFF.

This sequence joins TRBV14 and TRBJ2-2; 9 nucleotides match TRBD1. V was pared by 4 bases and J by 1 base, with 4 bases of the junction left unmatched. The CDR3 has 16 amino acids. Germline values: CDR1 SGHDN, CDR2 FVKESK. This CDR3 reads CASSPGTGRNTGELFF. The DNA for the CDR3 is TGTGCCAGCAGCCCCGGGACAGGGCGGAACACCGGGGAGCTGTTTTTT.

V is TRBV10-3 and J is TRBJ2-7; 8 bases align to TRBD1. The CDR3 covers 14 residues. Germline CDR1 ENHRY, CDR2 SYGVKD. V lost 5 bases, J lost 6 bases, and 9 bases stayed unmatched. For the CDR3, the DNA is TGTGCCATCAGTCTGGTGGACAGGGCCACCGAGCAGTACTTC. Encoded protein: CAISLVDRATEQYF.

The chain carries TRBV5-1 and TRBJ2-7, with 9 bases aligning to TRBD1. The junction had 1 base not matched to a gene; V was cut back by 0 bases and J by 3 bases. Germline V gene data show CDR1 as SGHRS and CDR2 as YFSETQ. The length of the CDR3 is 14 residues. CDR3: CASSLGQGGYEQYF. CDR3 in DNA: TGCGCCAGCAGCTTGGGACAGGGGGGCTACGAGCAGTACTTC.

In DNA form, the CDR3 reads TGTGCCAGCAGCTCCTGGACAGGGGACTCTGACGAGCAGTACTTC. The encoded protein is CASSSWTGDSDEQYF. This chain connects TRBV7-6 to TRBJ2-7; the match to TRBD1 covers 9 bases. Trimming took 4 bases from V and 5 from J; bases not matched to a gene: 9. Germline loops: CDR1 SGHVS, CDR2 FNYEAQ. CDR3 size: 15 residues.

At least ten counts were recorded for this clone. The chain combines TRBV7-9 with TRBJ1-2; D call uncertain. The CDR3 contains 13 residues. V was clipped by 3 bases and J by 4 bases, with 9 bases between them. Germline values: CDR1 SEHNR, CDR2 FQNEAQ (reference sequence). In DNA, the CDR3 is TGTGCCAGCAGCTTTACGACTAGCTATGGCTACACCTTC. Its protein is CASSFTTSYGYTF.

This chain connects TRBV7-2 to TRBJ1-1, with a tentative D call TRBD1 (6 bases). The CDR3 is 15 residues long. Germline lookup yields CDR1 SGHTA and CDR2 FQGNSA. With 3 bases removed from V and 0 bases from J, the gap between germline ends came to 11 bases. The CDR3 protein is CASSFDRSMNTEAFF. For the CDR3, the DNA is TGTGCCAGCAGCTTCGACAGGAGCATGAACACTGAAGCTTTCTTT. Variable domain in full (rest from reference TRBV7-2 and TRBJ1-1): GAGVSQSPSNKVTEKGKDVELRCDPISGHTALYWYRQSLGQGLEFLIYFQGNSAPDKSGLPSDRFSAERTGGSVSTLTIQRTQQEDSAVYLCASSFDRSMNTEAFFGQGTRLTVV.

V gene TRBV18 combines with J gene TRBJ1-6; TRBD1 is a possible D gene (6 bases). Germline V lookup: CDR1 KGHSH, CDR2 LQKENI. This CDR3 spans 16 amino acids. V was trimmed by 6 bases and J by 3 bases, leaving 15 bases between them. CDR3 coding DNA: TGTGCCAGCTCGCAGATCGGGACACTCTATAATTCACCCCTCCACTTT. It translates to CASSQIGTLYNSPLHF. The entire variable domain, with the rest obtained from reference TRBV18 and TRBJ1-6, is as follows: NAGVMQNPRHLVRRRGQEARLRCSPMKGHSHVYWYRQLPEEGLKFMVYLQKENIIDESGMPKERFSAEFPKEGPSILRIQQVVRGDSAAYFCASSQIGTLYNSPLHFGNGTRLTVT.

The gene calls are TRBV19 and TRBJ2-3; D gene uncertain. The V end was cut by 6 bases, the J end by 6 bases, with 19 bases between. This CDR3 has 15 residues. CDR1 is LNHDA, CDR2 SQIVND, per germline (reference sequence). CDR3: CASRSSGSPGDTQYF. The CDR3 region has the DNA TGTGCCAGTAGATCCTCTGGATCCCCCGGGGATACGCAGTATTTT. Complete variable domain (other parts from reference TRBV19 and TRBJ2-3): DGGITQSPKYLFRKEGQNVTLSCEQNLNHDAMYWYRQDPGQGLRLIYYSQIVNDFQKGDIAEGYSVSREKKESFPLTVTSAQKNPTAFYLCASRSSGSPGDTQYFGPGTRLTVL.

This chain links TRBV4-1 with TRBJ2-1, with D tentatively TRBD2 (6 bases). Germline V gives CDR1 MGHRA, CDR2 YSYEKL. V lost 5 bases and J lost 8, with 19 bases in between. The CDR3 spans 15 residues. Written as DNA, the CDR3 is TGCGCCAGCAGCTCGCCTAGCGACGGGGTGGATGAGCAGTTCTTC. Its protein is CASSSPSDGVDEQFF.

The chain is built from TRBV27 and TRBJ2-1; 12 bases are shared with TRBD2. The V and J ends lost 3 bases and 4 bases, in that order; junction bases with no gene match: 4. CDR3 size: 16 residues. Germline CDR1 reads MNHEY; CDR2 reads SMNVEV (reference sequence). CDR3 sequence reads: CASSLRLAGDYNEQFF. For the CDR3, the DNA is TGTGCCAGCAGTTTGAGACTAGCGGGAGATTACAATGAGCAGTTCTTC.

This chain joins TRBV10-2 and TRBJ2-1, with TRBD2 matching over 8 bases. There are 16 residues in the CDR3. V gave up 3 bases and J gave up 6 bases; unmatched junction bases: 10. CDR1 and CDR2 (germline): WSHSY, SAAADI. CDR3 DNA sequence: TGCGCCAGCAGTGACGTATGGGCGGGAGGAGTCAATGAGCAGTTCTTC. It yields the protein CASSDVWAGGVNEQFF.

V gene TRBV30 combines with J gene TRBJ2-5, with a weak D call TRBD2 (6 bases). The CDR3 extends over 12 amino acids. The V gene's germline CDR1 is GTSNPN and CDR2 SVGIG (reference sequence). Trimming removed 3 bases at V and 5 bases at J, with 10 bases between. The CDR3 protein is CAWRGGWETQYF. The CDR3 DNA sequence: TGTGCCTGGAGGGGGGGTTGGGAGACCCAGTACTTC.